This T cell receptor (beta chain) was sequenced for a study of shared clonotypes between healthy human individuals. Study results and limitations: On the whole, naive subsets had larger estimated richness than memory subsets had. Rarefaction gave evidence that sorted-subset sequencing remained incomplete despite large depth.

As regards this clone: Antigen unknown.

The CDR3 is 15 amino acids. Germline assignment: CDR1 WNHNN and CDR2 SYGVQD (reference sequence). The ends lost 1 base at V and 6 bases at J; junction bases unmatched: 5. Donors comprised only Caucasian adults living in Nashville, Tennessee. Assay runs were performed at deep level. Some clones are missing from TCRdb's copy, which holds only in-frame ones; the method was immunoSEQ multiplex PCR. The sample consists of about 960,000 clones, about 80% of them appearing once. The rearrangement joins TRBV10-1 to TRBJ2-1; TRBD2 aligns across 8 bases. Sequences were obtained from memory CD4+ T cells sorted from blood. Subset denoted: CD45RA-negative fraction. This clonotype originated in a man younger than 35 in good health. CDR3: CASSEWRGVRNEQFF. The CDR3 DNA reads as TGCGCCAGCAGTGAGTGGCGGGGGGTCCGCAATGAGCAGTTCTTC.